The present TCR beta chain was sequenced within a study of shared clonotypes between healthy human individuals. The overall study: The donors, a couple of women and three men, were aged 18 to 49.

All the donors were Caucasian adults who lived in Nashville, Tennessee. The table came from immunoSEQ multiplex PCR; TCRdb's copy has only in-frame clones and leaves some out. The table records fewer than 1.8 million clones, 98% to 99% of them present only once. Trimming shortened V by 2 bases and J by 0 bases, and 5 bases separated the two germline ends. The CDR3 spans 13 residues. The germline V gene has CDR1 SGHNT and CDR2 YYREEE (reference sequence). Study observations and caveats: An anticipated effect of sequencing depth on clonotype sharing among donors was recognized.

In the case of this clone: Its matching antigen is unknown.

This chain uses TRBV5-4 with TRBJ1-1; D is undetermined. Sequenced: naive CD4+ T cells sorted from blood. Subset meaning: CD45RA+ positively selected. The sequence was obtained from a man aged 25-40 years in good health. The CDR3 reads CASSFIMNTEAFF. For the CDR3, the DNA is TGTGCCAGCAGCTTTATAATGAACACTGAAGCTTTCTTT.